These 3 T cell receptor beta chains originate from one sample sequenced in a study of T cells in Graves' hyperthyroidism and ophthalmopathy. Amplified regions were TCR beta CDR3 sequences from RNA transcripts. The HTBI primer set drove a first-round RT-PCR of the TCR CDR3. One entry per CDR3 protein, called by TCRdb with MiXCR from the multiplex PCR reads. The sample records around 600,000 distinct CDR3 sequences, approximately 15% being singletons. The material sequenced was blood. Receptors were obtained from a woman aged 50 to 65 with Graves' ophthalmopathy.

This clonotype was recorded many times. V and J are TRBV20-1 and TRBJ2-1; 11 positions agree with TRBD2. The CDR3 is made up of 14 amino acids. V shed 3 bases, J shed 4 bases, and the junction held 2 bases outside the gene matches. Germline V lookup: CDR1 DFQATT, CDR2 SNEGSKA (reference sequence). CDR3 sequence reads: CSARTSGVYNEQFF. The DNA of the CDR3 is TGCAGTGCTAGGACTAGCGGGGTATACAATGAGCAGTTCTTC.

This clonotype was detected many times. The V call is TRBV2, the J call TRBJ1-4; D remains unclear. Germline V gives CDR1 SNHLY, CDR2 FYNNEI. This CDR3 comprises 14 residues. V lost 6 bases and J 0 bases, leaving 8 bases between the germline ends. CDR3 protein: CASRESPTNEKLFF. Written as DNA, the CDR3 is TGTGCCAGCAGGGAGAGTCCAACTAATGAAAAACTGTTTTTT.

The rearrangement links TRBV5-4 to TRBJ2-1, with D maybe TRBD1 (5 bases). Germline V gives CDR1 SGHNT, CDR2 YYREEE (reference sequence). V was trimmed by 1 base and J by 0 bases, leaving 11 bases between them. This CDR3 comprises 16 residues. The DNA for the CDR3 is TGTGCCAGCAGCTTGCGGACATCGAGCTCCTACAATGAGCAGTTCTTC. As protein: CASSLRTSSSYNEQFF.